The source of this TCR beta chain is a study of STAT5B mutations in CD4+ large granular lymphocyte leukemia. Only in-frame clones appear in the TCRdb table, and some are missing; sequencing was by immunoSEQ multiplex PCR. The sample contains about 31,000 clones, just under 75% of which appear only once. Material for sequencing was CD4+ T cells from blood buffy coats. This TCR was recovered from a human donor in good health.

The CDR3 DNA reads TGTGCCAGCAGCTTAGGTCAGGGGAAGGGAGAGACCCAGTACTTC. This encodes CASSLGQGKGETQYF. The chain recombines TRBV7-9 with TRBJ2-5; TRBD1 might be the D (6 bases). Trimming pared 1 base from V and 4 bases from J, leaving 13 bases between. The CDR3 spans 15 residues. Germline V CDR1 and CDR2: SEHNR, FQNEAQ (reference sequence). Full variable domain (rest looked up from reference TRBV7-9 and TRBJ2-5): DTGVSQNPRHKITKRGQNVTFRCDPISEHNRLYWYRQTLGQGPEFLTYFQNEAQLEKSRLLSDRFSAERPKGSFSTLEIQRTEQGDSAMYLCASSLGQGKGETQYFGPGTRLLVL.